This T cell receptor beta chain was found in a study of T cell repertoires in cytomegalovirus infection. Across the whole study: Recently identified HLA-C-restricted CMV epitopes were used, and well-studied HLA-B-restricted CMV epitopes were used as well. The public TCR beta signatures pointed to both CMV infection and matching HLA type. Study results and limitations: CMV-specific HLA-C-restricted TCR beta clonotypes dominated the ex vivo response. Identification of carriers of CMV plus the relevant HLA was achieved through cumulative public TCR beta family frequency.

CDR1 and CDR2 (germline): SGHVS, FNYEAQ. V lost 4 bases and J 6 bases, leaving 13 bases between the germline ends. The CDR3 has 14 residues. As concerns this clonotype: Its specificity is not known.

TCRdb reprocessed the reads via MiXCR and lists one record per CDR3 protein. This sample carries 550,000 to 700,000 distinct CDR3 sequences, about 39% of them seen once, and the ten largest clones take about 48%. The source material was cultured PBMCs, sampled from culture after CMV antigen stimulation. This chain uses TRBV7-6 with TRBJ2-1; D gene unclear. This receptor was obtained from a human donor in good health (CMV status not recorded). Some clones in this sample may be carry-over from other donors' samples. The CDR3 is CASSYHGPGNEQFF. DNA of the CDR3: TGTGCCAGCAGCTATCACGGGCCGGGCAATGAGCAGTTCTTC.